This T cell receptor beta chain was captured by sequencing in a study of technical replicates of blood from a handful of donors. CDR3 length equals 15 residues. With 5 bases clipped from V and 7 bases from J, the junction kept 13 bases outside the gene matches. The germline V gene has CDR1 SGHAT and CDR2 FQNNGV. The repertoire was sequenced with immunoSEQ multiplex PCR; TCRdb's copy has only in-frame clones and lacks some. The table has approximately 49,000 clones, about 93% seen once; the top ten hold about 3.9%. This TCR was sampled from a human donor in good health. Some clones in this sample may be carry-over from other donors' samples. The chain carries TRBV11-2 and TRBJ2-7, with 8 bases identical to TRBD2. Source material: PBMCs. In nucleotides, the CDR3 is TGTGCCAGCAGCCCAACTGGACTAGCAGAAGCGGAGCAGTACTTC. Translation: CASSPTGLAEAEQYF.